The clone carrying this TCR beta chain turned up a few times. Its target is unknown. Germline V gene lookup returns CDR1 SGHAT and CDR2 FQDESV (reference sequence). Trimming took 4 bases from V and 4 from J; bases not matched to a gene: 12. The CDR3 runs 17 residues. The data are from a study of T cell repertoires in cytomegalovirus infection. TCRdb processed the reads anew with MiXCR; each CDR3 protein has one entry. The sample lists about 700,000 distinct CDR3 sequences, 30% to 40% occurring once. Sequencing was performed on cultured PBMCs, taken from culture after CMV antigen stimulation. The chain employs TRBV11-1 and TRBJ2-1; the match to TRBD2 covers 8 bases. This clonotype was obtained from a human donor in good health (CMV status not recorded). Some clones in this sample may be carry-over from other donors' samples. CDR3 sequence reads: CASSSPRGGLSYNEQFF. The CDR3 DNA sequence: TGTGCCAGCAGCTCACCCCGGGGGGGACTCTCATACAATGAGCAGTTCTTC. Full variable domain (remainder filled in from reference TRBV11-1 and TRBJ2-1): EAEVAQSPRYKITEKSQAVAFWCDPISGHATLYWYRQILGQGPELLVQFQDESVVDDSQLPKDRFSAERLKGVDSTLKIQPAELGDSAMYLCASSSPRGGLSYNEQFFGPGTRLTVL.